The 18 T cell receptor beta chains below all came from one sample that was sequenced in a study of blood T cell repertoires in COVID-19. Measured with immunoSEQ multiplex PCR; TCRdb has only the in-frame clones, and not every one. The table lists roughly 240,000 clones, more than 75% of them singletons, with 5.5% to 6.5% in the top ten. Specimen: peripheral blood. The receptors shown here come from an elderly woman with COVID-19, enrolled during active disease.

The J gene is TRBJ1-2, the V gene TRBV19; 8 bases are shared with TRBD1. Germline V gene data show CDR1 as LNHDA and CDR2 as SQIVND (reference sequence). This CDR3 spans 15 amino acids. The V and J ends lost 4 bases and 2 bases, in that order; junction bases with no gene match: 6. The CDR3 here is CASSTTGVQNYGYTF. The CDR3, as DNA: TGTGCCAGTAGTACGACAGGGGTCCAAAACTATGGCTACACCTTC.

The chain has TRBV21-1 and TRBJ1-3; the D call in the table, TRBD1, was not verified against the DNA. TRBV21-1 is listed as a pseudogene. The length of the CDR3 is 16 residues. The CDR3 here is CASSKVDDIPRNTIYF. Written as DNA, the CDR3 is TGTGCCAGCAGCAAAGTAGACGACATACCAAGAAACACCATATATTTT.

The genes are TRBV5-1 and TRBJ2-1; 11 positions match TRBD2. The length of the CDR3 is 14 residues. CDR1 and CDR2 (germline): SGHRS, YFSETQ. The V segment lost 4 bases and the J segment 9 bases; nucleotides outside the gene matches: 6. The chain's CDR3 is CASSPGTSGGEQFF. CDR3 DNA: TGCGCCAGCAGCCCCGGGACTAGCGGAGGTGAGCAGTTCTTC.

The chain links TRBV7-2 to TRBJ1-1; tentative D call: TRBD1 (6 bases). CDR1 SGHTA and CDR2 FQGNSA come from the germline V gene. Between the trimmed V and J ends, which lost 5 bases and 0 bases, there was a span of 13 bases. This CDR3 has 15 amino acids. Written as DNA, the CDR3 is TGTGCCAGCAGCCTTTCCAGGGGAATGAACACTGAAGCTTTCTTT. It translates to CASSLSRGMNTEAFF.

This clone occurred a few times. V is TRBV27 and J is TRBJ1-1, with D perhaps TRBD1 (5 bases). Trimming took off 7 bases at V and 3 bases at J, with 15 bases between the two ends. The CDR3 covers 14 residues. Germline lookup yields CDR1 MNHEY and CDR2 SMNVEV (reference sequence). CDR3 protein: CASTTGAGYTEAFF. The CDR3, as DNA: TGTGCCAGCACCACTGGGGCGGGGTACACTGAAGCTTTCTTT.

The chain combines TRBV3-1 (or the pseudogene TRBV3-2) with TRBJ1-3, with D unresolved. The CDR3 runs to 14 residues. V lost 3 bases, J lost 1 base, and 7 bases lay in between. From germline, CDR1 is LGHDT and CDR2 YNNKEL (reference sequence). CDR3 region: CASSQTGSGNTIYF. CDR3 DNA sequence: TGTGCCAGCAGCCAGACGGGTTCTGGAAACACCATATATTTT.

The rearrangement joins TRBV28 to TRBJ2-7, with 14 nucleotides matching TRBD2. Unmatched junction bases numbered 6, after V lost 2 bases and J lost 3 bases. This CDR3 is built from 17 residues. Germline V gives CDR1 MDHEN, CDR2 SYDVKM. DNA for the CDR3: TGTGCCAGCAGTTTACTAGGGACTAGCGGGAGTTACTACGAGCAGTACTTC. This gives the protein CASSLLGTSGSYYEQYF.

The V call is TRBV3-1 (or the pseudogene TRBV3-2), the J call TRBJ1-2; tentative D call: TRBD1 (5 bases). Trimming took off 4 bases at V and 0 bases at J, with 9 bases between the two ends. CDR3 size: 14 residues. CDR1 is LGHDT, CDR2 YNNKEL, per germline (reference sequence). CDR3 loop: CASSLKGANYGYTF. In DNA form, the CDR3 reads TGTGCCAGCAGCCTCAAAGGGGCTAACTATGGCTACACCTTC.

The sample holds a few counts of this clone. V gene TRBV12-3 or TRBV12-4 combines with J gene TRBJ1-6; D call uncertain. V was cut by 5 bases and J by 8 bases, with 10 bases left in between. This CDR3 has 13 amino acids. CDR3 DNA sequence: TGTGCCAGCAGTCCTCGCGGGGATTCACCCCTCCACTTT. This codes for CASSPRGDSPLHF.

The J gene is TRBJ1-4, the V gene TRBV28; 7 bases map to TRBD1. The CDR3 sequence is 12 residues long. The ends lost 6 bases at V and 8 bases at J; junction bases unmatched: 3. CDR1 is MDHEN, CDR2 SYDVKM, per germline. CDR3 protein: CASSLRGEKLFF. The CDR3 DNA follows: TGTGCCAGCAGCCTCAGGGGGGAAAAACTGTTTTTT.

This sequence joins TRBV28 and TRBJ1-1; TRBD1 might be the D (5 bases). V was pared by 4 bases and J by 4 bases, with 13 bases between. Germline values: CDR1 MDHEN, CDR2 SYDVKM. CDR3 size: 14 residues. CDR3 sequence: CASSSQGWSTEAFF. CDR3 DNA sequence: TGTGCCAGCAGTTCTCAGGGTTGGAGCACTGAAGCTTTCTTT.

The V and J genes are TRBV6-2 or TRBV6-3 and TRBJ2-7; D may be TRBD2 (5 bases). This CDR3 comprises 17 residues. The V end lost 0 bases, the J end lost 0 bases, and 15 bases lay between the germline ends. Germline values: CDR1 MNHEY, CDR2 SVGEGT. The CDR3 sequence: CASSYSRVWQSSYEQYF. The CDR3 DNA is TGTGCCAGCAGTTACTCGAGGGTCTGGCAGAGCTCCTACGAGCAGTACTTC.

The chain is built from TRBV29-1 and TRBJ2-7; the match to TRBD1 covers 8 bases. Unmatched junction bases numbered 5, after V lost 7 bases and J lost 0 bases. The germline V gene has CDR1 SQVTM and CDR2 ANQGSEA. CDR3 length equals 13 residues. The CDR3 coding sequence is TGCAGCGCAGGGGGCTTTAGCTCCTACGAGCAGTACTTC. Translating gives CSAGGFSSYEQYF.

The CDR3 DNA follows: TGTGCCAGCAGCCTAGTTCGAGGGAATGAGCAGTTCTTC. It translates to CASSLVRGNEQFF. The chain has TRBV2 and TRBJ2-1; D might be TRBD2 (5 bases). CDR1 is SNHLY, CDR2 FYNNEI, per germline. CDR3 length equals 13 residues. V lost 6 bases and J 7 bases, leaving 13 bases between the germline ends. The complete variable domain, with remaining parts taken from reference TRBV2 and TRBJ2-1, reads EPEVTQTPSHQVTQMGQEVILRCVPISNHLYFYWYRQILGQKVEFLVSFYNNEISEKSEIFDDQFSVERPDGSNFTLKIRSTKLEDSAMYFCASSLVRGNEQFFGPGTRLTVL.

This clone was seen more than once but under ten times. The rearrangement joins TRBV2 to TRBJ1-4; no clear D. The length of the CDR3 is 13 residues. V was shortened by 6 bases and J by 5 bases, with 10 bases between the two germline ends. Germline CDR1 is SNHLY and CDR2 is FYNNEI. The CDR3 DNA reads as TGTGCCAGCAGATGGACGGGGAATGAAAAACTGTTTTTT. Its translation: CASRWTGNEKLFF.

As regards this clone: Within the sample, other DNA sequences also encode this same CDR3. CDR3 DNA: TGTGCCAGCAGGGAGAGAACCACCCTACGAGGGCTGTTTTTT. Amino acid sequence: CASRERTTLRGLFF. The rearrangement links TRBV28 to TRBJ1-4; no reliable D call. Trimming cost V 6 bases and J 14 bases, with 22 bases left between them. Germline CDR1 is MDHEN and CDR2 is SYDVKM. The CDR3 extends over 14 amino acids.

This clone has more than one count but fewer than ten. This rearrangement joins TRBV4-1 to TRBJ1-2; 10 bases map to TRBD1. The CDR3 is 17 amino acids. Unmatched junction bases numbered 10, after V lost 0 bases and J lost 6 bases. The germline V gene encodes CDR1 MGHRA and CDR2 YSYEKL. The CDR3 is CASSQEWSDRGLHGYTF. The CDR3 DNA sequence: TGCGCCAGCAGCCAAGAATGGTCCGACAGGGGGCTCCATGGCTACACCTTC.

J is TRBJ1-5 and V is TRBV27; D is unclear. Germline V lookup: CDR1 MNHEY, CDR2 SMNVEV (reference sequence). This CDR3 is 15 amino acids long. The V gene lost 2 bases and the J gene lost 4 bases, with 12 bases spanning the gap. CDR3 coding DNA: TGTGCCAGCAGTTTAAGGTCGGGCGGGAATCAGCCCCAGCATTTT. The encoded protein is CASSLRSGGNQPQHF.